The rows below give T cell receptor beta chains drawn from one sample of a study of T cell repertoires in cytomegalovirus infection. TCRdb re-derived calls from the reads in MiXCR, one entry per CDR3 protein. Altogether some 180,000 distinct CDR3 sequences are present, roughly 9.8% being singletons, with the ten largest covering about 4.6%. The sample was PBMCs. The receptors come from a human donor in good health (CMV status not recorded). Some clones in this sample may be carry-over from other donors' samples. The CDR3 runs from the conserved cysteine through the conserved F or W. D genes are given only for firm matches. Size is omitted from some rows. Given values are once, few, many or a class for expanded clones.

J	V	size	D	DNA	CDR3
TRBJ2-6	TRBV7-8	many	.	TGTGCCAGCAGCCTGACTGCCTCAATTGCTGGGGCCAACGTCCTGACTTTC	CASSLTASIAGANVLTF
TRBJ2-7	TRBV24-1	few	.	TGTGCCACCTGCATGGGACCCTACGAGCAGTACTTC	CATCMGPYEQYF
TRBJ1-1	TRBV7-9	many	.	TGTGCCAGCAGCCCCTCGGTGGGCACTGAAGCTTTCTTT	CASSPSVGTEAFF
TRBJ2-3	TRBV28	.	TRBD2	TGTGCCAGCCAAGCGTCGGGGGGACGTACACACACAGATACGCAGTATTTT	CASQASGGRTHTDTQYF
TRBJ2-3	TRBV30	few	.	TGTGCCTGGAGTTTCGCGGCCGCCGGATCAGATACGCAGTATTTT	CAWSFAAAGSDTQYF
TRBJ2-5	TRBV7-6	many	TRBD2	TGTGCCAGCAGCTCCAAGGGACTAGCGAACCAAGAGACCCAGTACTTC	CASSSKGLANQETQYF
TRBJ2-2	TRBV9	few	.	TGTGCCAGCAGCGGTGAGAACACCGGGGAGCTGTTTTTT	CASSGENTGELFF
TRBJ1-1	TRBV29-1	.	.	TGCAGCGTTGAAGGTGTGGCGGCTGAAGCTTTCTTT	CSVEGVAAEAFF
TRBJ2-6	TRBV7-2	many	.	TGTGCCAGCAGCTTATTTGCAATCTCTGGGGCCAACGTCCTGACTTTC	CASSLFAISGANVLTF
TRBJ1-2	TRBV7-2	many	.	TGTGCCAGCAGCGCAGGCTTACAGGGCGGCTACACCTTC	CASSAGLQGGYTF
TRBJ1-1	TRBV28	few	TRBD1	TGTGCCAGCACCGTCCCGGGACAGGGACCGAACACTGAAGCTTTCTTT	CASTVPGQGPNTEAFF
TRBJ2-7	TRBV7-2	many	TRBD1	TGTGCCAGCAGCTCGTCCGGGACAGGTCTCGAGCAGTACTTC	CASSSSGTGLEQYF
TRBJ2-5	TRBV4-3	many	TRBD2	TGCGCCAGCAGCCAAGATGTGATAGCGGGAGGCAAAGAGACCCAGTACTTC	CASSQDVIAGGKETQYF
TRBJ2-3	TRBV7-2	many	.	TGTGCCAGCAGCTCCTTGGGGGACAGCACAGATACGCAGTATTTT	CASSSLGDSTDTQYF
TRBJ1-5	TRBV28	many	.	TGTGCCAGCAGTCCCCGACAGAAGTCGCAGCCCCAGCATTTT	CASSPRQKSQPQHF
TRBJ2-1	TRBV2	few	.	TGTGCCAGCAGTGCCCAGGGACCGGGGGCTCCCTCCTACAATGAGCAGTTCTTC	CASSAQGPGAPSYNEQFF
TRBJ1-4	TRBV10-3	few	.	TGTGCCATCAGTCCGGGGTCAGGCGGTGAAAAACTGTTTTTT	CAISPGSGGEKLFF
TRBJ2-1	TRBV6-6	.	.	TGTGCCAGCAGTTACGATCTGCGGCACCTATACAATGAGCAGTTCTTC	CASSYDLRHLYNEQFF
TRBJ2-5	TRBV20-1	.	.	TGCAGTGCAATAGTGGAGACCCAGTACTTC	CSAIVETQYF
TRBJ1-2	TRBV28	.	.	TGTGCCAGCAGACCGGACCTTAACTATGGCTACACCTTC	CASRPDLNYGYTF
TRBJ1-4	TRBV6-2/TRBV6-3	few	.	TGTGCCAGCAGCCCTGGGACCGACGCAACTAATGAAAAACTGTTTTTT	CASSPGTDATNEKLFF
TRBJ1-2	TRBV20-1	few	.	TGCAGTGGTTATAAGGGCGGTGATGTTGGTGGCTACACCTTC	CSGYKGGDVGGYTF